Shown below are 26 T cell receptor beta chains from a single sample sequenced in a study of T cell responses to AZD1222 COVID-19 vaccine. Assay: immunoSEQ multiplex PCR; the TCRdb copy retains only in-frame clones and omits some. The table has 120,000 to 150,000 clones, 88% seen once. The starting material was peripheral blood, obtained on day 0 of AZD1222 vaccination. These receptors were obtained from an adult in good health.

The V call is TRBV10-2, the J call TRBJ2-1; 8 bases match TRBD2. V dropped 6 bases and J dropped 2; count of bases not matched to a gene: 18. This CDR3 has 19 residues. Germline values: CDR1 WSHSY, CDR2 SAAADI. CDR3: CASSDPFKPGLGAYNEQFF. In DNA form, the CDR3 reads TGCGCCAGCAGCGACCCCTTTAAACCGGGACTAGGGGCCTACAATGAGCAGTTCTTC.

This clone turned up a few times. The chain carries TRBV7-9 and TRBJ1-3; D is uncertain. The CDR3 loop spans 14 amino acids. Trimming shortened V by 2 bases and J by 0 bases, and 5 bases separated the two germline ends. Per germline, CDR1 SEHNR and CDR2 FQNEAQ (reference sequence). The CDR3 DNA follows: TGTGCCAGCAGCTTATCCGTCTCTGGAAACACCATATATTTT. This encodes CASSLSVSGNTIYF.

This clone has more than one count but fewer than ten. The chain is built from TRBV19 and TRBJ2-1; D possibly matches TRBD1 or TRBD2 (5 bases each). Germline CDR1 LNHDA, CDR2 SQIVND (reference sequence). The CDR3 totals 15 residues. The germline V and J ends were trimmed by 4 bases and 9 bases, with 19 bases remaining between them. DNA for the CDR3: TGTGCCAGTAGTACTTCCGGGCCCGGGGCGGGTGAGCAGTTCTTC. Translated: CASSTSGPGAGEQFF.

The DNA of the CDR3 is TGTGCCAGCAGCGATCGTAGGGAGACCCAGTACTTC. Protein: CASSDRRETQYF. The rearrangement uses TRBV7-2 and TRBJ2-5; no definite D call. Germline assignment: CDR1 SGHTA and CDR2 FQGNSA. V shed 5 bases and J shed 5 bases, with 9 bases lying between them. CDR3 length: 12 residues.

This CDR3 is CASSLRVTEAFF. The CDR3, as DNA: TGTGCCAGCAGTTTGCGGGTTACTGAAGCTTTCTTT. The chain carries TRBV28 and TRBJ1-1, with D unclear. The germline gives CDR1 MDHEN, CDR2 SYDVKM. The CDR3 contains 12 residues. V gave up 3 bases and J gave up 5 bases, with 7 bases separating them. Full variable domain (missing parts from reference TRBV28 and TRBJ1-1): DVKVTQSSRYLVKRTGEKVFLECVQDMDHENMFWYRQDPGLGLRLIYFSYDVKMKEKGDIPEGYSVSREKKERFSLILESASTNQTSMYLCASSLRVTEAFFGQGTRLTVV.

The V gene is TRBV28, the J gene TRBJ2-2; 12 bases match TRBD1. V gave up 0 bases and J gave up 6 bases; unmatched junction bases: 2. Germline V CDR1 and CDR2: MDHEN, SYDVKM. The CDR3 sequence is 16 residues long. For the CDR3, the DNA is TGTGCCAGCAGTTTATGGGGACAGGGGGCGTCCGGGGAGCTGTTTTTT. It yields the protein CASSLWGQGASGELFF.

This clone was picked up one time. This chain connects TRBV11-2 to TRBJ2-2; TRBD1 matches at 9 bases. The CDR3 has 14 amino acids. The germline CDR1 and CDR2 sequences are SGHAT and FQNNGV. J was trimmed by 4 bases and V by 5 bases; bases with no gene match: 2. The CDR3 region has the DNA TGTGCCAGCAGCCGGGACAGGGTCACCGGGGAGCTGTTTTTT. Its translation: CASSRDRVTGELFF.

V and J are TRBV27 and TRBJ1-6; no reliable D call. V was pared by 6 bases and J by 10 bases, with 25 bases between. The CDR3 contains 17 residues. CDR1 and CDR2 (germline): MNHEY, SMNVEV (reference sequence). The DNA of the CDR3 is TGTGCCAGCAGCCATTTGCCCCAATTTACAGAGGGCTCACCCCTCCACTTT. Residues: CASSHLPQFTEGSPLHF.

V gene TRBV6-5 combines with J gene TRBJ1-4; D call uncertain. V lost 0 bases to trimming and J lost 7 bases, with 12 bases between them. This CDR3 is 15 amino acids long. Germline CDR1 is MNHEY and CDR2 is SVGAGI. CDR3 coding DNA: TGTGCCAGCAGTTACTCGAGAGGGTCGGCTGAAAAACTGTTTTTT. It translates to CASSYSRGSAEKLFF.

The genes are TRBV11-2 and TRBJ1-1; possible D gene TRBD1, 5 bases. The V end lost 1 base, the J end lost 4 bases, and 13 bases lay between the germline ends. Germline V gene data show CDR1 as SGHAT and CDR2 as FQNNGV. The CDR3 runs to 15 residues. The CDR3 DNA is TGTGCCAGCAGCTTAGGCAGGGACCAAGGCACTGAAGCTTTCTTT. Protein: CASSLGRDQGTEAFF.

V and J are TRBV11-1 and TRBJ2-1; weak D call: TRBD2 (6 bases). V was trimmed by 5 bases and J by 8 bases, leaving 16 bases between them. The CDR3 is 14 amino acids. Germline values: CDR1 SGHAT, CDR2 FQDESV (reference sequence). The CDR3 here is CASSQRGLVDEQFF. The CDR3 DNA sequence: TGTGCCAGCAGCCAACGGGGACTCGTAGATGAGCAGTTCTTC.

This clone was observed once. CDR3 sequence reads: CAWSLIQSFGNTIYF. The CDR3 bases are TGTGCCTGGAGTCTTATTCAGAGCTTTGGAAACACCATATATTTT. V usage is TRBV30 and J usage is TRBJ1-3; D ambiguous. V was cut by 2 bases and J by 3 bases, with 14 bases left in between. The CDR3 extends over 15 amino acids. Germline V CDR1 and CDR2: GTSNPN, SVGIG (reference sequence).

The genes are TRBV29-1 and TRBJ2-7; D gene unclear. Trimming took off 4 bases at V and 2 bases at J, with 9 bases between the two ends. The CDR3 covers 12 residues. CDR1 is SQVTM, CDR2 ANQGSEA, per germline. In DNA, the CDR3 is TGCAGCGTTGGGGCATCCGCCTACGAGCAGTACTTC. Protein: CSVGASAYEQYF.

The chain employs TRBV7-2 and TRBJ2-7; 11 bases are shared with TRBD2. The CDR3 consists of 16 residues. CDR1 and CDR2 (germline): SGHTA, FQGNSA. The V segment lost 2 bases and the J segment 6 bases; nucleotides outside the gene matches: 9. CDR3: CASSLILAGGLSEQYF. In nucleotides, the CDR3 is TGTGCCAGCAGCTTAATCCTAGCGGGGGGCCTCTCCGAGCAGTACTTC.

This clone was detected only once. The J gene is TRBJ2-6, the V gene TRBV9; 8 positions match TRBD1. The CDR3 is 17 amino acids. From germline, CDR1 is SGDLS and CDR2 YYNGEE. The V gene end was trimmed by 2 bases and the J gene end by 0 bases; junction bases not matched to a gene: 4. The CDR3 region has the DNA TGTGCCAGCAGCGTGGCAGGGGGCAGCTCTGGGGCCAACGTCCTGACTTTC. Encoded protein: CASSVAGGSSGANVLTF.

This clone appeared once. V and J are TRBV7-2 and TRBJ2-3; D unresolved. Trimming took off 0 bases at V and 4 bases at J, with 5 bases between the two ends. Germline lookup yields CDR1 SGHTA and CDR2 FQGNSA. The CDR3 loop spans 13 amino acids. CDR3 sequence reads: CASSLASSDTQYF. In DNA, the CDR3 is TGTGCCAGCAGCTTAGCGTCCTCAGATACGCAGTATTTT.

This chain connects TRBV18 to TRBJ1-4; D ambiguous. Trimming cost V 4 bases and J 5 bases, with 8 bases left between them. Germline V CDR1 and CDR2: KGHSH, LQKENI. The CDR3 runs to 13 residues. In DNA, the CDR3 is TGTGCCAGCTCACGGGCAGAGAATGAAAAACTGTTTTTT. Its translation is CASSRAENEKLFF.

The chain uses TRBV28 and TRBJ1-1; perhaps TRBD1 as D (5 bases). Germline assignment: CDR1 MDHEN and CDR2 SYDVKM. There are 14 residues in the CDR3. Trimming cost V 3 bases and J 11 bases, with 19 bases left between them. The CDR3 bases are TGTGCCAGCAGTTTTAGAAGTGGGGCGGCAACGGCTTTCTTT. Protein: CASSFRSGAATAFF.

The chain is built from TRBV30 and TRBJ1-4; 7 positions agree with TRBD1. Germline-derived CDR1 and CDR2 are GTSNPN and SVGIG (reference sequence). The CDR3 totals 14 residues. The ends lost 0 bases at V and 3 bases at J; junction bases unmatched: 1. DNA of the CDR3: TGTGCCTGGAGTGTTGGGACAGCTAATGAAAAACTGTTTTTT. It specifies CAWSVGTANEKLFF.

This sequence joins TRBV25-1 and TRBJ1-6, with 11 nucleotides matching TRBD1. Germline-derived CDR1 and CDR2 are MGHDK and SYGVNS. V shed 8 bases and J 10 bases; nucleotides not matched to a gene: 7. The CDR3 covers 14 residues. This CDR3 reads CASGWTGGRSPLHF. The DNA for the CDR3 is TGTGCCAGCGGCTGGACAGGGGGCAGGTCACCCCTCCACTTT.

This sequence joins TRBV19 and TRBJ1-5; 10 nucleotides agree with TRBD1. Germline CDR1 and CDR2: LNHDA and SQIVND (reference sequence). J lost 8 bases, V lost 7 bases, and 5 bases had no gene match. The CDR3 is made up of 13 amino acids. CDR3 nucleotides: TGTGCCAGTAAGACAGGGGGCAGGGAGCCCCAGCATTTT. It translates to CASKTGGREPQHF.

This clone has just a few counts. This sequence joins TRBV5-1 and TRBJ2-1, with TRBD1 identical over 8 bases. CDR3 length equals 15 residues. CDR1 is SGHRS, CDR2 YFSETQ, per germline. V gave up 2 bases and J gave up 6 bases; unmatched junction bases: 7. The CDR3 sequence: CASSFNRGKGNEQFF. CDR3 nucleotides: TGCGCCAGCAGCTTTAACAGGGGGAAAGGCAATGAGCAGTTCTTC.

The rearrangement uses TRBV25-1 and TRBJ2-5; possible D gene TRBD1, 8 bases. CDR3 length equals 13 residues. Germline V gene data show CDR1 as MGHDK and CDR2 as SYGVNS. V was clipped by 8 bases and J by 5 bases, with 15 bases between them. The chain's CDR3 is CASRTGGGETQYF. Written as DNA, the CDR3 is TGTGCCAGCCGTACAGGGGGAGGGGAGACCCAGTACTTC. The full variable domain, with the rest looked up from reference TRBV25-1 and TRBJ2-5, is EADIYQTPRYLVIGTGKKITLECSQTMGHDKMYWYQQDPGMELHLIHYSYGVNSTEKGDLSSESTVSRIRTEHFPLTLESARPSHTSQYLCASRTGGGETQYFGPGTRLLVL.

This clone was seen just once. This chain connects TRBV6-4 to TRBJ1-2, with 9 bases that match TRBD1. Germline CDR1 MRHNA, CDR2 SNTAGT. The CDR3 extends over 16 amino acids. V dropped 4 bases and J dropped 6; count of bases not matched to a gene: 12. The CDR3 spells CASSASGTGSGDGYTF. In DNA, the CDR3 is TGTGCCAGCAGTGCTTCCGGGACAGGGTCTGGGGATGGCTACACCTTC.

The rearrangement joins TRBV27 to TRBJ2-1; 8 nucleotides agree with TRBD1. Germline V lookup: CDR1 MNHEY, CDR2 SMNVEV (reference sequence). V shed 5 bases and J 4 bases; nucleotides not matched to a gene: 10. This CDR3 is 16 amino acids long. CDR3 loop: CASSPIWTGNYNEQFF. The CDR3 DNA reads as TGTGCCAGCAGTCCCATTTGGACAGGGAATTACAATGAGCAGTTCTTC.

This clone appeared a single time. V is TRBV19 and J is TRBJ1-1, with D uncertain. Trimming left V 9 bases short and J 3 bases short, with 14 bases between. This CDR3 comprises 13 residues. The germline V gene encodes CDR1 LNHDA and CDR2 SQIVND (reference sequence). The CDR3, as DNA: TGTGCCAGCCGGACCCAAAGGTACACTGAAGCTTTCTTT. Protein: CASRTQRYTEAFF.